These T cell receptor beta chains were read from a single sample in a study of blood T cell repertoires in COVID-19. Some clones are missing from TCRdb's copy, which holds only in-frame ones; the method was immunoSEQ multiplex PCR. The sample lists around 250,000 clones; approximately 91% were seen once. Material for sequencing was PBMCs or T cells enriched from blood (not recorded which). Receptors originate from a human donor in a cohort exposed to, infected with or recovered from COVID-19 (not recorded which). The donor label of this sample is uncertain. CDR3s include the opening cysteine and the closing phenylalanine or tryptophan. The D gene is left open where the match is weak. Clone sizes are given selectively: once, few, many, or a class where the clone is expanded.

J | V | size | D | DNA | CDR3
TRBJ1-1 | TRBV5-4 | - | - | TGTGCCAGCAGCTTGGGGGAGGGCGCTGAAGCTTTCTTT | CASSLGEGAEAFF
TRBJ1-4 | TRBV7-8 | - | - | TGTGCCAGCAGCCTCGACCGTATGCGGCTTGAAAAACTGTTTTTT | CASSLDRMRLEKLFF
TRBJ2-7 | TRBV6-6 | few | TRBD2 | TGTGCCAGCAGTGGAAGCGGGGGAGATACCTACGAGCAGTACTTC | CASSGSGGDTYEQYF
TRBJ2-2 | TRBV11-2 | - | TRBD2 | TGTGCCAGCAGCATGGGACTAGCGGGAACGAACACCGGGGAGCTGTTTTTT | CASSMGLAGTNTGELFF
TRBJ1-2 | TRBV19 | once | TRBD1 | TGTGCCAGTAGTACTAGACTTGGACAGGTTTCGTATGGCTACACCTTC | CASSTRLGQVSYGYTF
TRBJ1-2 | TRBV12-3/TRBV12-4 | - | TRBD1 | TGTGCCAGCAGAATAGACAGGGGTGGTGGCTACACCTTC | CASRIDRGGGYTF
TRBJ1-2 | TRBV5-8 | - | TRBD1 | TGTGCCAGCAGGGACAGGGTGGGACCCTATGGCTACACCTTC | CASRDRVGPYGYTF
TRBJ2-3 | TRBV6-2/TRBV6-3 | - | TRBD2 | TGTGCCAGCAGTTACGAGAGCGGGGCCTCCACAGATACGCAGTATTTT | CASSYESGASTDTQYF
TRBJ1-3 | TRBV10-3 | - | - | TGTGCCATCATAGGGGATGGAAACACCATATATTTT | CAIIGDGNTIYF
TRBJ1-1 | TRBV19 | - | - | TGTGCCAGTAGTATTGGCGGACAGAGGTTGAACACTGAAGCTTTCTTT | CASSIGGQRLNTEAFF
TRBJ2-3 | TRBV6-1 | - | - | TGTGCCAGCAGTGAATCCGAGGCACCAGATACGCAGTATTTT | CASSESEAPDTQYF
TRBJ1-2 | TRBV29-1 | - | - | TGCAGCGCTCCGGGACAAGACTATGGCTACACCTTC | CSAPGQDYGYTF
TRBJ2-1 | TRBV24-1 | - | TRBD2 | TGTGCCACGGACGGGGGGGCTGGTGAGCAGTTCTTC | CATDGGAGEQFF
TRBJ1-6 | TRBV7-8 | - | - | TGTGCCAGCAGCCCAGGACAGAGGAGCTCCTATAATTCACCCCTCCACTTT | CASSPGQRSSYNSPLHF
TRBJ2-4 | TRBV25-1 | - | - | TGTGCCAGCAGTCCGGGACTCTGGACCACCAAAAACATTCAGTACTTC | CASSPGLWTTKNIQYF
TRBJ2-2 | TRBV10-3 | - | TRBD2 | TGTGCCATCAGTGAGTCTGGGGGGGTGACGAACACCGGGGAGCTGTTTTTT | CAISESGGVTNTGELFF
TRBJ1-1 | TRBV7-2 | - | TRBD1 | TGTGCCAGCAGCGAGCTAGGGGGCTGGAAGAACACTGAAGCTTTCTTT | CASSELGGWKNTEAFF
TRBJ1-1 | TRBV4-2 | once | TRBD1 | TGTGCCAGCAGCCAAGGTGGACAGGGGGTTGTTGAAGCTTTCTTT | CASSQGGQGVVEAFF
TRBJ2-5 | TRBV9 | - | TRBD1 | TGTGCCAGCAGCGTTAAAGGGGGCCTCCAGTACTTC | CASSVKGGLQYF
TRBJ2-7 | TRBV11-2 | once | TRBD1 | TGTGCCAGCAGCTTAGTGCGGACAGGGGTCGAGCAGTACTTC | CASSLVRTGVEQYF
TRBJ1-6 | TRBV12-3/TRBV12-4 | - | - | TGTGCCAGCAGTTCCCCAAATTCACCCCTCCACTTT | CASSSPNSPLHF
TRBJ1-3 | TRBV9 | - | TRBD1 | TGTGCCAGCAGCGTAATGGGACAGGTGTCTGGAAACACCATATATTTT | CASSVMGQVSGNTIYF
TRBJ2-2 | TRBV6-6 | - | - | TGTGCCAGCAAGCCAGCGAACAAGAACACCGGGGAGCTGTTTTTT | CASKPANKNTGELFF
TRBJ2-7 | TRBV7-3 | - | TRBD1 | TGTGCCAGCGGGGGACAGGGGGCCTACGAGCAGTACTTC | CASGGQGAYEQYF
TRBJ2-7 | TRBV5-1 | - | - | TGCGCCAGCAGCTTGGGGGAAACAGGGTCCTACGAGCAGTACTTC | CASSLGETGSYEQYF
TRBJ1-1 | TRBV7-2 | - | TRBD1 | TGTGCCAGCAGCGCACAGGGGATGAGTGAAGCTTTCTTT | CASSAQGMSEAFF
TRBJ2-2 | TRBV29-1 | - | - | TGCAGCGTGGGAGGGGGAGCCGGGGAGCTGTTTTTT | CSVGGGAGELFF
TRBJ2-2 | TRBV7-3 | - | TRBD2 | TGTGCCAGCAGCTTAACCCCCCCGCGTCTAGCGGGGGTAAGGGACACCGGGGAGCTGTTTTTT | CASSLTPPRLAGVRDTGELFF